These T cell receptor beta chains were read from a single sample in a study of cytomegalovirus exposure and HLA in healthy donors. Sequenced by immunoSEQ multiplex PCR; TCRdb stores in-frame clones only, minus some. The sample carries approximately 210,000 clones, approximately 85% recorded once. The material sequenced was PBMCs. Every receptor here comes from a man between 18 and 29 years old in good health and CMV-seronegative. CDR3s include the opening cysteine and the closing phenylalanine or tryptophan. D genes are given only for firm matches. Clone sizes are given selectively: once, few, many, or a class where the clone is expanded.

TRBV7-3	NA	NA	TRBJ2-1	CASSLTGAGYNEQFF	TGTGCCAGCAGCTTAACAGGGGCTGGCTACAATGAGCAGTTCTTC
TRBV29-1	NA	NA	TRBJ1-4	CSARLGGNEKLFF	TGCAGCGCCCGGCTGGGGGGTAATGAAAAACTGTTTTTT
TRBV7-9	NA	NA	TRBJ2-5	CASSPQTGPQETQYF	TGTGCCAGCAGCCCCCAGACAGGCCCGCAAGAGACCCAGTACTTC
TRBV7-3	NA	TRBD2	TRBJ2-1	CASSLNLADYNEQFF	TGTGCCAGCAGCTTAAATCTAGCGGATTACAATGAGCAGTTCTTC
TRBV7-2	NA	TRBD1	TRBJ1-2	CASRPQGINYGYTF	TGTGCCAGCAGGCCACAGGGGATCAACTATGGCTACACCTTC
TRBV6-6	NA	TRBD1	TRBJ2-7	CASSIPPGQGTYEQYF	TGTGCCAGCAGCATACCGCCGGGACAGGGAACCTACGAGCAGTACTTC
TRBV5-1	NA	NA	TRBJ2-1	CASSLVGAEQFF	TGCGCCAGCAGCTTGGTGGGGGCCGAGCAGTTCTTC
TRBV19	NA	NA	TRBJ2-3	CASSPGRREGTQYF	TGTGCCAGTAGTCCCGGCCGGCGGGAAGGTACGCAGTATTTT
TRBV7-9	NA	NA	TRBJ1-6	CASGAESSYNSPLHF	TGTGCCAGTGGGGCAGAGAGCTCCTATAATTCACCCCTCCACTTT
TRBV7-2	NA	TRBD2	TRBJ2-5	CASSQVISGRGETQYF	TGTGCCAGCAGCCAAGTGATTAGCGGGAGAGGAGAGACCCAGTACTTC
TRBV27	NA	NA	TRBJ1-1	CASRGGGFATEAFF	TGTGCCAGCAGGGGTGGGGGGTTCGCCACTGAAGCTTTCTTT
TRBV29-1	few	TRBD2	TRBJ2-7	CSVGSGGARGVEQYF	TGCAGCGTTGGTAGCGGGGGGGCCCGGGGTGTCGAGCAGTACTTC
TRBV7-6	NA	NA	TRBJ1-4	CASSHARDTTPLPNEKLFF	TGTGCCAGCAGCCATGCCAGGGACACGACTCCCCTCCCGAATGAAAAACTGTTTTTT
TRBV9	NA	NA	TRBJ2-1	CASSQGPPGGEQFF	TGTGCCAGCAGCCAGGGCCCCCCCGGTGGTGAGCAGTTCTTC
TRBV6-1	NA	NA	TRBJ2-7	CASGQGGEQYF	TGTGCCAGCGGACAGGGAGGGGAGCAGTACTTC
TRBV2	few	TRBD2	TRBJ2-7	CASRAGGPSEQYF	TGTGCCAGCAGGGCGGGAGGGCCATCCGAGCAGTACTTC
TRBV19	NA	TRBD2	TRBJ2-1	CASSIVGGERDEQFF	TGTGCCAGTAGTATAGTGGGGGGGGAACGGGATGAGCAGTTCTTC
TRBV5-4	NA	TRBD1	TRBJ1-3	CASSLAGQGPGNTIYF	TGTGCCAGCAGCTTGGCCGGACAGGGGCCTGGAAACACCATATATTTT
TRBV19	NA	TRBD2	TRBJ2-1	CASSYSGFNYNEQFF	TGTGCCAGTAGCTATAGCGGGTTCAACTACAATGAGCAGTTCTTC
TRBV12-5	NA	TRBD1	TRBJ2-5	CASGEPDRDPQETQYF	TGTGCTAGTGGAGAGCCTGACAGGGACCCACAAGAGACCCAGTACTTC
TRBV7-2	NA	TRBD1	TRBJ1-3	CASSPRPQGVKNTIYF	TGTGCCAGCAGCCCCCGTCCGCAGGGGGTGAAAAACACCATATATTTT
TRBV18	NA	NA	TRBJ1-6	CASSPGRPNSPLHF	TGTGCCAGCTCACCAGGCAGGCCGAATTCACCCCTCCACTTT
TRBV12-5	NA	NA	TRBJ2-7	CASGLSSGYWEQYF	TGTGCTAGTGGTTTGTCCTCGGGGTATTGGGAGCAGTACTTC
TRBV4-3	once	TRBD2	TRBJ2-1	CASSQGLAGAYNEQFF	TGCGCCAGCAGCCAAGGACTAGCGGGGGCTTACAATGAGCAGTTCTTC
TRBV6-1	NA	NA	TRBJ1-5	CASSGIRQDGGNQPQHF	TGTGCCAGCAGTGGGATCCGACAGGATGGGGGCAATCAGCCCCAGCATTTT
TRBV27	NA	NA	TRBJ1-5	CASSSQYVHSNQPQHF	TGTGCCAGCAGTTCCCAGTATGTCCATAGCAATCAGCCCCAGCATTTT
TRBV7-7	few	TRBD2	TRBJ2-3	CASSRLAGGPTDTQYF	TGTGCTAGCAGCCGGCTAGCGGGGGGGCCAACAGATACGCAGTATTTT
TRBV28	once	TRBD2	TRBJ2-5	CASSLAGGGETQYF	TGTGCCAGCTCTCTAGCGGGAGGCGGAGAGACCCAGTACTTC
TRBV10-2	NA	NA	TRBJ2-7	CASSERRSTGYLSYEQYF	TGCGCCAGCAGTGAGAGGAGGAGCACGGGGTACCTCTCCTACGAGCAGTACTTC
TRBV9	NA	TRBD1	TRBJ1-2	CASSGLRDSSRYGYTF	TGTGCCAGCAGCGGCCTCCGGGACAGCTCCCGCTATGGCTACACCTTC
TRBV2	NA	TRBD2	TRBJ2-7	CASSFSGTPKEQYF	TGTGCCAGCAGTTTTAGCGGGACCCCGAAAGAGCAGTACTTC
TRBV27	NA	NA	TRBJ2-1	CASSPPGGEQFF	TGTGCCAGCAGTCCACCCGGAGGTGAGCAGTTCTTC
TRBV7-9	NA	NA	TRBJ1-1	CASSLARGWGTEAFF	TGTGCCAGCAGCTTAGCGCGGGGGTGGGGCACTGAAGCTTTCTTT
TRBV28	NA	NA	TRBJ1-2	CASSITGSQGYTF	TGTGCCAGCAGCATAACAGGTTCGCAAGGCTACACCTTC
TRBV5-1	NA	NA	TRBJ2-2	CASSSWTGTGELFF	TGCGCCAGCAGCTCCTGGACTGGCACCGGGGAGCTGTTTTTT
TRBV11-3	once	NA	TRBJ1-1	CASSRSGRNTEAFF	TGTGCCAGCAGCCGAAGTGGGAGGAACACTGAAGCTTTCTTT
TRBV29-1	NA	NA	TRBJ2-1	CSVGTGFRGNNEQFF	TGCAGCGTAGGAACAGGGTTCCGTGGAAACAATGAGCAGTTCTTC
TRBV14	NA	TRBD2	TRBJ2-7	CASSPAGSGSPYEQYF	TGTGCCAGCAGTCCCGCGGGTAGCGGGTCACCCTACGAGCAGTACTTC
TRBV4-2	few	NA	TRBJ2-5	CASSQESKTQYF	TGTGCCAGCAGCCAAGAATCAAAGACCCAGTACTTC
TRBV6-5	NA	TRBD1	TRBJ1-5	CASSYSSQGTQPQHF	TGTGCCAGCAGTTACTCTTCACAGGGGACTCAGCCCCAGCATTTT
TRBV7-2	NA	NA	TRBJ2-3	CASIQIGLSDTQYF	TGTGCCAGCATCCAGATCGGACTCTCAGATACGCAGTATTTT
TRBV2	NA	NA	TRBJ2-5	CASSEAGGLLEETQYF	TGTGCCAGCAGTGAAGCGGGAGGACTACTAGAAGAGACCCAGTACTTC
TRBV7-2	NA	TRBD1	TRBJ1-5	CASSRTGLNQPQHF	TGTGCCAGCAGTAGGACAGGGCTAAATCAGCCCCAGCATTTT
TRBV7-9	NA	TRBD1	TRBJ1-1	CASSLAGTGQSEAFF	TGTGCCAGCAGCTTAGCAGGGACAGGGCAAAGTGAAGCTTTCTTT
TRBV10-1	NA	NA	TRBJ1-1	CASSPRRGNTNTEAFF	TGCGCCAGCAGCCCCCGGAGAGGGAACACGAACACTGAAGCTTTCTTT
TRBV19	NA	TRBD1	TRBJ2-7	CASSWALGTGAYEQYF	TGTGCCAGTAGTTGGGCATTAGGGACAGGGGCCTACGAGCAGTACTTC
TRBV4-1	NA	NA	TRBJ1-2	CASSQDYDINYGYTF	TGCGCCAGCAGCCAAGATTACGACATTAACTATGGCTACACCTTC
TRBV2	NA	TRBD1	TRBJ1-1	CASSEALLTGGETEAFF	TGTGCCAGCAGTGAAGCGCTTCTGACAGGGGGCGAAACTGAAGCTTTCTTT
TRBV6-1	NA	NA	TRBJ1-5	CASMPGSGSGQPQHF	TGTGCCAGCATGCCCGGCTCAGGTTCCGGTCAGCCCCAGCATTTT
TRBV2	NA	NA	TRBJ2-5	CASKRFQETQYF	TGTGCCAGCAAGAGGTTCCAAGAGACCCAGTACTTC
TRBV19	NA	NA	TRBJ1-3	CASSAGSGNTIYF	TGTGCCAGTAGTGCGGGTTCTGGAAACACCATATATTTT
TRBV5-6	NA	NA	TRBJ2-7	CASSLTSFDEQYF	TGTGCCAGCAGCTTGACTAGTTTTGACGAGCAGTACTTC
TRBV6-1	NA	NA	TRBJ1-2	CASSEVTGAVEGYTF	TGTGCCAGCAGTGAAGTGACGGGAGCAGTCGAGGGCTACACCTTC
TRBV7-9	NA	NA	TRBJ1-6	CASSLVWDTGSPLHF	TGTGCCAGCAGCTTAGTCTGGGACACGGGTTCACCCCTCCACTTT
TRBV5-1	NA	TRBD1	TRBJ2-2	CASSLPDRGGTGELFF	TGCGCCAGCAGCTTACCGGACAGGGGGGGCACCGGGGAGCTGTTTTTT
TRBV7-2	NA	NA	TRBJ2-7	CASSLASGTNYEQYF	TGTGCCAGCAGCTTAGCTTCCGGGACAAACTACGAGCAGTACTTC
TRBV19	NA	TRBD2	TRBJ2-5	CASMGREGPRETQYF	TGTGCCAGTATGGGGCGGGAGGGCCCTCGGGAGACCCAGTACTTC
TRBV6-5	NA	NA	TRBJ1-1	CASKTGTPSEAFF	TGTGCCAGCAAAACCGGGACACCAAGTGAAGCTTTCTTT
TRBV5-8	NA	TRBD1	TRBJ1-1	CASSLVQGARVNTEAFF	TGTGCCAGCAGCTTGGTACAGGGGGCCCGAGTGAACACTGAAGCTTTCTTT